Reported below is one T cell receptor beta chain. Its specificity is not known. Study-wide points: Tumor Tregs overlapped most with tumor, then blood, naive CD4+ cells. The larger cohort examined one V-J beta rearrangement, not whole repertoires. Tumor memory CD4+ T cell TCR gene usage clustered with blood and lymph node memory CD4+ cells and lymph node naive CD4+ cells.

Full-length variable regions came from constant-region reverse primers plus semi-nested Nested Universal Primer A PCR. One entry per CDR3 protein, called by TCRdb with MiXCR from the 5' RACE reads. The sample consists of about 42,000 distinct CDR3 sequences, 30% of them appearing once. This clonotype was obtained from a female donor with breast cancer. The sample taken for sequencing was tumor-infiltrating memory CD4+ T cells sorted from the breast tumor. Subset denoted: memory CD4+ T cells, CD4+CD45RO+CD25-.

The CDR3 bases are TGCAGTGCTAGACTAGCGGGTTCCAATGAGCAGTTCTTC. Translating gives CSARLAGSNEQFF. The chain has TRBV20-1 and TRBJ2-1; 8 bases align to TRBD2. The CDR3 consists of 13 residues. J gave up 6 bases and V 2 bases, and 3 bases lay outside the gene matches. The germline V gene has CDR1 DFQATT and CDR2 SNEGSKA (reference sequence).